The next 12 T cell receptor beta chains were all read from a single sample in a study of human T cells and chemical hapten exposure. TCRdb itself ran the RACE reads through MiXCR, one entry per CDR3 protein. In the table there are some 400,000 distinct CDR3 sequences, approximately 5% of which are singletons. Sample time point: patch test 1, 2 weeks after DPC sensitization. Treatment in this sample: therapeutic diphenylcyclopropenone sensitization with weekly scalp DPC. Sequenced here: whole blood, sampled in connection with sensitization to the hapten diphenylcyclopropenone (DPC). The receptors derive from a woman between 45 and 60 years old with alopecia areata. Some clones in this sample may be carry-over from other donors' samples.

The rearrangement links TRBV5-6 to TRBJ2-3; 8 bases match TRBD2. Looked up from germline, CDR1 is SGHDT and CDR2 is YYEEEE. The CDR3 is 11 amino acids. V was clipped by 2 bases and J by 12 bases; unmatched bases: 2. The CDR3 loop is CASSFGTSQYF. CDR3 DNA sequence: TGTGCCAGCAGCTTCGGGACTAGTCAGTATTTT.

This rearrangement joins TRBV2 to TRBJ2-7; D unresolved. V was shortened by 6 bases and J by 12 bases, with 12 bases between the two germline ends. This CDR3 region has 10 residues. CDR1 is SNHLY and CDR2 is FYNNEI in the germline V gene. CDR3 sequence: CASRVLDVYF. The CDR3 DNA follows: TGTGCCAGCAGGGTGCTAGACGTGTACTTC.

As regards this clonotype: Possible read error: a much larger clone is one base away. The chain links TRBV15 to TRBJ2-7; 7 bases map to TRBD1. The CDR3 length is 14 residues. The V gene's germline CDR1 is LNHNV and CDR2 YYDKDF (reference sequence). V dropped 7 bases and J dropped 4; count of bases not matched to a gene: 10. CDR3 bases: TGTGCCACCAACACAAGGGACAGCAGGTACGAGCAGTACTTC. Amino acid sequence: CATNTRDSRYEQYF.

This clonotype came up a few times. The chain carries TRBV24-1 and TRBJ2-2; D not resolved. This CDR3 spans 15 amino acids. V gave up 6 bases and J gave up 0 bases, with 10 bases separating them. Germline V gives CDR1 KGHDR, CDR2 SFDVKD. The CDR3 nucleotides are TGTGCCACCAGTCTCGGCACGGCGAACACCGGGGAGCTGTTTTTT. This encodes CATSLGTANTGELFF.

This clonotype was picked up many times. The rearrangement uses TRBV6-2 or TRBV6-3 and TRBJ2-7; a possible D gene is TRBD2 (6 bases). From germline, CDR1 is MNHEY and CDR2 SVGEGT. With 0 bases removed from V and 0 bases from J, the gap between germline ends came to 12 bases. CDR3 length equals 16 residues. CDR3 residues: CASSYSIAASSYEQYF. The CDR3 bases are TGTGCCAGCAGTTACTCAATAGCGGCGAGCTCCTACGAGCAGTACTTC.

The table lists this clonotype with a few counts. The chain employs TRBV11-2 and TRBJ1-1; 10 nucleotides agree with TRBD1. Germline values: CDR1 SGHAT, CDR2 FQNNGV. The length of the CDR3 is 15 residues. V trimming: 1 base; J trimming: 5 bases; junction bases outside the gene matches: 4. CDR3 sequence: CASSLGRTGGTEAFF. The CDR3 DNA reads as TGTGCCAGCAGCTTAGGGCGGACAGGGGGAACTGAAGCTTTCTTT.

This clonotype was seen ten or more times. One end of the junction varies from germline; a read error may be responsible. The chain recombines TRBV5-1 with TRBJ1-5; 8 bases fit TRBD1. The CDR3 sequence is 14 residues long. Germline V gene sequence: CDR1 SGHRS, CDR2 YFSETQ. The CDR3 DNA is TGTGCCAGCAGCTTGGGACAGGCGGGTCAGCCCCAGCATTTT. Amino acid sequence: CASSLGQAGQPQHF.

In this sample, this clonotype turned up a few times. V and J are TRBV4-1 and TRBJ2-5; D remains unclear. Trimming shortened V by 0 bases and J by 5 bases, and 13 bases separated the two germline ends. The CDR3 is 15 residues long. Germline loops: CDR1 MGHRA, CDR2 YSYEKL. The CDR3 is CASSQDDRPPETQYF. The CDR3 region has the DNA TGCGCCAGCAGCCAAGATGATAGGCCACCGGAGACCCAGTACTTC.

This clonotype occurred many times. This chain uses TRBV4-2 with TRBJ1-5, with D possibly matching TRBD1 (6 bases). Looked up from germline, CDR1 is LGHNA and CDR2 is YNFKEQ. CDR3 length equals 16 residues. Trimming pared 0 bases from V and 4 bases from J, leaving 13 bases between. The CDR3 sequence: CASSQDGGSANQPQHF. In nucleotides, the CDR3 is TGTGCCAGCAGCCAAGATGGGGGCAGCGCGAATCAGCCCCAGCATTTT.

This clonotype was counted many times. The gene calls are TRBV20-1 and TRBJ2-7; D gene uncertain. Germline V gene sequence: CDR1 DFQATT, CDR2 SNEGSKA (reference sequence). Trimming removed 6 bases from V and 3 bases from J, with 12 bases in between. The CDR3 runs to 12 residues. The CDR3 nucleotides read TGCAGTGCCCCGGACGGACGCTACGAGCAGTACTTC. Translated: CSAPDGRYEQYF.

This clonotype was detected many times. CDR3 sequence (DNA): TGTGCCAGCAGCTTAGTCTCGGGGGCCAAGTTCAATGAGCAGTTCTTC. Its protein is CASSLVSGAKFNEQFF. This rearrangement joins TRBV7-2 to TRBJ2-1, with D perhaps being TRBD1 or TRBD2 (6 bases each). Germline V gives CDR1 SGHTA, CDR2 FQGNSA. Trimming stripped 1 base from V and 6 bases from J, with 16 bases between. The CDR3 covers 16 residues.

Comments on this clonotype: A clone one base away is much larger, so this may be a read error. The V gene is TRBV11-2, the J gene TRBJ2-7; D gene unclear. V lost 0 bases and J 2 bases, leaving 5 bases between the germline ends. The CDR3 extends over 13 amino acids. CDR1 SGHAT and CDR2 FQNNGV come from the germline V gene. CDR3 DNA sequence: TGTGCCAGCAGCTTAGATTTCACCTACGAGCAGTACTTC. The encoded protein is CASSLDFTYEQYF.